A selection of T cell receptor beta chains follows, all from one sample in a study of cytomegalovirus exposure and HLA in healthy donors. The repertoire was sequenced with immunoSEQ multiplex PCR; TCRdb's copy has only in-frame clones and lacks some. The sample includes 100,000 to 130,000 clones, around 77% of them seen just once. The sample consisted of PBMCs. The receptors here all came from a young man in good health and CMV-seronegative. The CDR3 runs from the conserved cysteine through the conserved F or W. Each record gives: clone size, D gene, J gene, V gene, CDR3 protein, CDR3 DNA. D genes are given only for firm matches. Expanded clones are given a class, and other clones once, few, many or no size at all.

once | TRBD1 | TRBJ2-1 | TRBV6-5 | CASRFGTGGREQFF | TGTGCCAGCAGGTTCGGGACAGGGGGTCGGGAGCAGTTCTTC
few | TRBD1 | TRBJ2-7 | TRBV4-1 | CASSQDWGQGHEQYF | TGCGCCAGCAGCCAAGATTGGGGACAGGGCCACGAGCAGTACTTC
. | TRBD2 | TRBJ2-2 | TRBV19 | CASARLAGGLRTGELFF | TGTGCCAGTGCCAGACTAGCGGGGGGTCTCCGCACCGGGGAGCTGTTTTTT
. | TRBD2 | TRBJ2-7 | TRBV19 | CASSIRAGGCEQYF | TGTGCCAGTAGTATACGAGCGGGGGGATGCGAGCAGTACTTC
once | . | TRBJ1-2 | TRBV6-5 | CASRLDTMDYGYTF | TGTGCCAGCAGACTAGACACAATGGACTATGGCTACACCTTC
. | TRBD2 | TRBJ2-1 | TRBV19 | CASSYGTSGGPYNEQFF | TGTGCCAGTAGCTACGGGACTAGCGGGGGACCCTACAATGAGCAGTTCTTC
once | TRBD1 | TRBJ1-2 | TRBV7-8 | CASSLGDRGPDGYTF | TGTGCCAGCAGCTTAGGGGACAGGGGGCCGGATGGCTACACCTTC
. | . | TRBJ2-7 | TRBV27 | CASMMVGAGSYEQYF | TGTGCCAGCATGATGGTTGGGGCCGGGTCCTACGAGCAGTACTTC
. | . | TRBJ2-3 | TRBV5-4 | CASSTGTPSTDTQYF | TGTGCCAGCAGCACGGGGACTCCGAGCACAGATACGCAGTATTTT
few | . | TRBJ2-1 | TRBV7-3 | CSSSSLRGKQFF | TGTTCCAGCAGCTCCCTCCGGGGGAAGCAGTTCTTC
. | . | TRBJ1-6 | TRBV5-5 | CASSSLRQHNSPLHF | TGTGCCAGCAGCAGCTTGAGACAGCATAATTCACCCCTCCACTTT
. | . | TRBJ1-5 | TRBV19 | CASSIGGGSNQPQHF | TGTGCCAGTAGTATTGGTGGAGGGAGCAATCAGCCCCAGCATTTT
. | TRBD1 | TRBJ1-1 | TRBV7-9 | CASSPSSGTGVKAFF | TGTGCCAGCAGCCCCTCCTCCGGGACAGGGGTGAAAGCTTTCTTT
. | TRBD2 | TRBJ2-7 | TRBV27 | CASRGLAGEEQYF | TGTGCCAGCAGGGGACTAGCGGGGGAAGAGCAGTACTTC
few | . | TRBJ1-2 | TRBV5-1 | CASSLEGTPVYGYTF | TGCGCCAGCAGCTTGGAGGGGACACCCGTTTATGGCTACACCTTC
. | . | TRBJ1-6 | TRBV6-1 | CASSFARGNNSPLHF | TGTGCCAGCAGCTTTGCCCGAGGAAATAATTCACCCCTCCACTTT
. | . | TRBJ2-2 | TRBV5-1 | CASTSFHRENTGELFF | TGCGCCAGCACCTCTTTTCACAGGGAGAACACCGGGGAGCTGTTTTTT
. | . | TRBJ1-1 | TRBV19 | CASSKAGYPEAFF | TGTGCCAGTAGTAAAGCCGGGTACCCTGAAGCTTTCTTT
. | TRBD2 | TRBJ2-3 | TRBV28 | CASTVGLAGGTDTQYF | TGTGCCAGCACCGTGGGACTAGCGGGGGGTACAGATACGCAGTATTTT
once | TRBD1 | TRBJ2-2 | TRBV11-2 | CASTDTGGVTGELFF | TGTGCCAGCACCGATACAGGGGGCGTTACCGGGGAGCTGTTTTTT
. | TRBD1 | TRBJ1-5 | TRBV10-3 | CAISERQGANQPQHF | TGTGCCATCAGTGAGAGGCAGGGGGCGAATCAGCCCCAGCATTTT
. | . | TRBJ1-6 | TRBV21-1 | CASGDRGRDSPLHF | TGTGCCAGCGGGGACAGGGGGAGAGATTCACCCCTCCACTTT
few | . | TRBJ2-5 | TRBV15 | CATSTQGGGQTQYF | TGTGCCACCAGCACCCAAGGGGGAGGGCAGACCCAGTACTTC
. | . | TRBJ1-2 | TRBV7-9 | CASSLAGRGDGYTF | TGTGCCAGCAGCTTAGCTGGCAGGGGTGACGGCTACACCTTC
. | . | TRBJ1-6 | TRBV19 | CASKTGHNSPLHF | TGTGCCAGCAAGACAGGTCATAATTCACCCCTCCACTTT
. | TRBD2 | TRBJ2-3 | TRBV11-2 | CASSLVGSGGPTDTQYF | TGTGCCAGCAGCTTAGTAGGTAGCGGGGGCCCCACAGATACGCAGTATTTT
. | . | TRBJ1-1 | TRBV19 | CASSNRQISNTEAFF | TGTGCCAGTAGTAACCGACAGATTTCGAACACTGAAGCTTTCTTT
. | TRBD1 | TRBJ2-7 | TRBV5-4 | CASSSRTGFEQYF | TGTGCCAGCAGCTCGAGGACAGGGTTCGAGCAGTACTTC
. | . | TRBJ2-3 | TRBV5-1 | CASSLVRGREDTQYF | TGCGCCAGCAGCTTGGTGAGGGGGAGGGAAGATACGCAGTATTTT
. | TRBD1 | TRBJ1-1 | TRBV6-5 | CASTKTGRTEAFF | TGTGCCAGCACTAAGACAGGGCGGACTGAAGCTTTCTTT
. | TRBD1 | TRBJ2-1 | TRBV6-6 | CASSYSSAGGRNEQFF | TGTGCCAGCAGTTACTCGAGCGCAGGGGGAAGGAATGAGCAGTTCTTC
. | . | TRBJ1-2 | TRBV7-8 | CASSQSTGYGYTF | TGTGCCAGCAGCCAATCGACAGGCTATGGCTACACCTTC
few | . | TRBJ1-1 | TRBV7-9 | CASGSGGIMNTEAFF | TGTGCCAGCGGTAGCGGGGGAATAATGAACACTGAAGCTTTCTTT
. | TRBD2 | TRBJ2-3 | TRBV7-6 | CASSSLLAGGSDTQYF | TGTGCCAGCAGCTCGTTACTAGCGGGGGGATCAGATACGCAGTATTTT
few | . | TRBJ2-7 | TRBV25-1 | CASSDTYEQYF | TGTGCCAGCAGTGACACCTACGAGCAGTACTTC
many | . | TRBJ1-5 | TRBV6-1 | CASSEEQGKGNQPQHF | TGTGCCAGCAGTGAAGAACAGGGAAAGGGCAATCAGCCCCAGCATTTT
. | . | TRBJ2-2 | TRBV6-1 | CASSDFADTGELFF | TGTGCCAGCAGTGATTTCGCGGACACCGGGGAGCTGTTTTTT
few | TRBD2 | TRBJ2-1 | TRBV4-3 | CASSHDQLASGERFF | TGCGCCAGCAGCCATGATCAACTAGCGTCCGGAGAGCGGTTCTTC
once | TRBD1 | TRBJ1-2 | TRBV28 | CASSAGDSTNTF | TGTGCCAGCAGTGCCGGGGACAGCACAAACACCTTC
few | . | TRBJ1-4 | TRBV4-2 | CASSQARGGGEKLFF | TGTGCCAGCAGCCAAGCTCGGGGTGGTGGTGAAAAACTGTTTTTT
. | TRBD1 | TRBJ2-3 | TRBV29-1 | CSVEGTGTDTQYF | TGCAGCGTTGAGGGGACAGGGACAGATACGCAGTATTTT
. | . | TRBJ2-2 | TRBV6-6 | CASSRTGELFF | TGTGCCAGCAGTCGCACCGGGGAGCTGTTTTTT
. | . | TRBJ1-3 | TRBV27 | CASSGLAGNTIYF | TGTGCCAGCAGTGGACTTGCTGGAAACACCATATATTTT
. | . | TRBJ1-6 | TRBV5-4 | CASSLIQTDSPLHF | TGTGCCAGCAGCTTGATCCAGACTGATTCACCCCTCCACTTT
. | . | TRBJ1-5 | TRBV28 | CASSLGGYSNQPQHF | TGTGCCAGCAGTTTGGGGGGGTATAGCAATCAGCCCCAGCATTTT
. | . | TRBJ2-1 | TRBV7-3 | CASRQGVGNEQFF | TGTGCCAGCAGACAGGGAGTCGGCAATGAGCAGTTCTTC
. | TRBD1 | TRBJ1-3 | TRBV5-4 | CASSWTGPSGNTIYF | TGTGCCAGCAGCTGGACAGGCCCCTCTGGAAACACCATATATTTT
few | TRBD1 | TRBJ1-5 | TRBV19 | CASRIFGTGEGQPQHF | TGTGCCAGTAGGATCTTTGGGACAGGGGAGGGTCAGCCCCAGCATTTT
. | . | TRBJ2-1 | TRBV4-1 | CASSDLGPNEQFF | TGCGCCAGCAGCGACTTGGGGCCCAATGAGCAGTTCTTC
. | . | TRBJ2-2 | TRBV4-2 | CASSHLTEINTGELFF | TGTGCCAGCAGCCACCTGACAGAGATCAACACCGGGGAGCTGTTTTTT
. | . | TRBJ2-1 | TRBV15 | CATSAGRDPNEQFF | TGTGCCACCAGTGCTGGGCGGGACCCCAATGAGCAGTTCTTC
. | . | TRBJ1-6 | TRBV7-6 | CASSSLTGTRSRSPLHF | TGTGCCAGCAGCTCCCTTACCGGGACAAGGTCGCGTTCACCCCTCCACTTT